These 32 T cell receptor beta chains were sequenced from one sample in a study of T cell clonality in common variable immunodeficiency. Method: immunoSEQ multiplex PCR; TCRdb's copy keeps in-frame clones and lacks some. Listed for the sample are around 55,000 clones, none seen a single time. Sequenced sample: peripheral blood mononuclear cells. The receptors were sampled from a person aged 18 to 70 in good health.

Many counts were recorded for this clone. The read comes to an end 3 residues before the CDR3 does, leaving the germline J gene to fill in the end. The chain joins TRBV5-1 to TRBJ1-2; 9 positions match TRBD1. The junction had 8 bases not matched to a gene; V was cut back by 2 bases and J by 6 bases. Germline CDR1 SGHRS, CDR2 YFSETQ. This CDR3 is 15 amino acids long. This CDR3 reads CASSFGTGQGDGYTF. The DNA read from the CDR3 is TGCGCCAGCAGCTTCGGGACAGGGCAGGGCGATGGC.

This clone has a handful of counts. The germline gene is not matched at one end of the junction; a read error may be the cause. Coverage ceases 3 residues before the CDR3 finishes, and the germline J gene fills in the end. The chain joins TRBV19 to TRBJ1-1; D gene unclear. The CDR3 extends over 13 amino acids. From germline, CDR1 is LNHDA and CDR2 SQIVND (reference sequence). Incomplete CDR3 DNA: TGTGCCAGCAGTATTTTAGAGCCCACTGAA. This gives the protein CASSILEPTE. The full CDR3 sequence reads CASSILEPTEAFF.

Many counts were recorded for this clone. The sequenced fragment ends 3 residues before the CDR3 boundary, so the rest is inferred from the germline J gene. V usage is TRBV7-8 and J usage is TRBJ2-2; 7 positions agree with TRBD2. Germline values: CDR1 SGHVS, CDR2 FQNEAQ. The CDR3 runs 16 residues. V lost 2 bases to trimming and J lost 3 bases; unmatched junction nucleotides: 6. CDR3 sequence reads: CASSLTGGSYTGELFF. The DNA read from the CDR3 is TGTGCCAGCAGCTTAACCGGCGGGAGTTACACCGGGGAG.

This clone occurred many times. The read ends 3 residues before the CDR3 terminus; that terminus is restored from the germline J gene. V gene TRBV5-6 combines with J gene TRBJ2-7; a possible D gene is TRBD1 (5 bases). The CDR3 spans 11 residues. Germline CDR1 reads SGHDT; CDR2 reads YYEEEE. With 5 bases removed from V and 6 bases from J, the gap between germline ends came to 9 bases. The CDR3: CASRSGAEQYF. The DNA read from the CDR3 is TGTGCCAGCAGGAGTGGGGCCGAG. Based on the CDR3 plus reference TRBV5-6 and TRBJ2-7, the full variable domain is DAGVTQSPTHLIKTRGQQVTLRCSPKSGHDTVSWYQQALGQGPQFIFQYYEEEERQRGNFPDRFSGHQFPNYSSELNVNALLLGDSALYLCASRSGAEQYFGPGTRLTVT.

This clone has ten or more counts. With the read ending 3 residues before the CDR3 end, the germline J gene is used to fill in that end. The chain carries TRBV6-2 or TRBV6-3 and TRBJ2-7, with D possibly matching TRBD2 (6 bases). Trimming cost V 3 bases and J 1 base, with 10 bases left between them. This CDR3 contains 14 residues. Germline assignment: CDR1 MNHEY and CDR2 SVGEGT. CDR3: CASSYGGVSYEQYF. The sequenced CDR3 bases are TGTGCCAGCAGTTATGGCGGGGTTTCCTACGAG.

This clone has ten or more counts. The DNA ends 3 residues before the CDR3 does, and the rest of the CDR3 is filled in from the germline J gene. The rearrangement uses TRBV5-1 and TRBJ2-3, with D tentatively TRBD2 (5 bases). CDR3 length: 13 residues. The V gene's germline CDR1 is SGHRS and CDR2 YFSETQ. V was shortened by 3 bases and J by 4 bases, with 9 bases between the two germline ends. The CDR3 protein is CASSSGESDTQYF. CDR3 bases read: TGCGCCAGCAGCTCCGGGGAATCAGATACG.

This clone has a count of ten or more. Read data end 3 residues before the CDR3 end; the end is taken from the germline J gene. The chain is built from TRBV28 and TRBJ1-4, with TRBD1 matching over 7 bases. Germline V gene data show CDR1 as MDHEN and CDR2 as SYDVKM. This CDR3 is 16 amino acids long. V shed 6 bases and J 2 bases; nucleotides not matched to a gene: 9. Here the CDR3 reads CASSPRQGATNEKLFF. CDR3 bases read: TGTGCCAGCAGCCCTCGACAGGGTGCCACTAATGAAAAA.

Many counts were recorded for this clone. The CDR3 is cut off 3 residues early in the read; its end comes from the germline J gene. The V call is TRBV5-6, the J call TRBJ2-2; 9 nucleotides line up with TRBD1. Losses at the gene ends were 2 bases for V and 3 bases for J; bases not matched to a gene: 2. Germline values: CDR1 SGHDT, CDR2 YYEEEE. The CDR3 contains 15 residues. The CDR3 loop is CASSFGTGYTGELFF. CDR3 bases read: TGTGCCAGCAGCTTCGGGACAGGGTACACCGGGGAG.

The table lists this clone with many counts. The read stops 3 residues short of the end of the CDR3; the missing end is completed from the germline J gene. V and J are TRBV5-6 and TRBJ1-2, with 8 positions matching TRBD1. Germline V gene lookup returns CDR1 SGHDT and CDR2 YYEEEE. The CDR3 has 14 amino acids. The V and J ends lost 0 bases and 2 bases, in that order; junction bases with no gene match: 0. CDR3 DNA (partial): TGTGCCAGCAGCTTGGGGACAGGGAACTATGGC. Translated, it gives CASSLGTGNYG. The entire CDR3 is CASSLGTGNYGYTF.

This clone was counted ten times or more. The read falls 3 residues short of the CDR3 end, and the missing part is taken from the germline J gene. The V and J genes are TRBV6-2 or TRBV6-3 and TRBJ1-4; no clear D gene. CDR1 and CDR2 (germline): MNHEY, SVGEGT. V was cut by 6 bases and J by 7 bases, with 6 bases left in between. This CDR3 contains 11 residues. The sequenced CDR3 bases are TGTGCCAGCAGCCCCTCTGAAAAA. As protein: CASSPSEK. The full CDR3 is CASSPSEKLFF.

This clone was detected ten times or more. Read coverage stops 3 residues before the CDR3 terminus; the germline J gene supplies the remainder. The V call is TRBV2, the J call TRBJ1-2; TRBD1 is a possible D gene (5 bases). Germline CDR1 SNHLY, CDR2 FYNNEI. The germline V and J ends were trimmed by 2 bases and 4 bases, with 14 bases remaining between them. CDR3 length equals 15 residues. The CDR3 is CASSEPMGRSYGYTF. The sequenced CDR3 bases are TGTGCCAGCAGTGAACCAATGGGGCGCTCCTATGGC.

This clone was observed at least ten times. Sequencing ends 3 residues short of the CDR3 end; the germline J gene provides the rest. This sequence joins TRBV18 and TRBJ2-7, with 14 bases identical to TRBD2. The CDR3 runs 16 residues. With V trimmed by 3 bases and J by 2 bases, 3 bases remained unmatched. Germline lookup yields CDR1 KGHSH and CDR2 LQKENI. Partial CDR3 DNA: TGTGCCAGCTCACCCCAGACTAGCGGGAGGGCCTACGAG. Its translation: CASSPQTSGRAYE. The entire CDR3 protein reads CASSPQTSGRAYEQYF.

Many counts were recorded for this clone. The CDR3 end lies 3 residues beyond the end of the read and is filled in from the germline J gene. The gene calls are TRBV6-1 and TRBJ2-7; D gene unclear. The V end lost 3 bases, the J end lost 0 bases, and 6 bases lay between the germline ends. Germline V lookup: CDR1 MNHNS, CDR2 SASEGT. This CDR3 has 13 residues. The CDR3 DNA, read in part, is TGTGCCAGCAGTGACCCGGGCTCCTACGAG. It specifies CASSDPGSYE. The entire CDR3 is CASSDPGSYEQYF.

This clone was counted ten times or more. Incomplete CDR3 DNA: TGTGCCAGCAGTGATAGCTGGCTTGAGCCC. Protein: CASSDSWLEP. The whole CDR3 sequence is CASSDSWLEPQHF. This chain links TRBV6-1 with TRBJ1-5; no clear D gene. The read halts 3 residues ahead of the CDR3 end, with the missing end drawn from the germline J gene. The V end was cut by 3 bases, the J end by 8 bases, with 11 bases between. Looked up from germline, CDR1 is MNHNS and CDR2 is SASEGT. The CDR3 has 13 amino acids.

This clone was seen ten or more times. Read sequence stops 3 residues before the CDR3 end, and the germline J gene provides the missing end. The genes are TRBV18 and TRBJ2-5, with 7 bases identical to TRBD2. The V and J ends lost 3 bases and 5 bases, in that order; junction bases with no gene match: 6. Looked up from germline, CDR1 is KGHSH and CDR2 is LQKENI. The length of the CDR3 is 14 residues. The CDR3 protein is CASSPGSGFETQYF. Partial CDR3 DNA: TGTGCCAGCTCACCCGGTAGCGGGTTCGAGACC. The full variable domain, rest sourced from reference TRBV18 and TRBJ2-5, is NAGVMQNPRHLVRRRGQEARLRCSPMKGHSHVYWYRQLPEEGLKFMVYLQKENIIDESGMPKERFSAEFPKEGPSILRIQQVVRGDSAAYFCASSPGSGFETQYFGPGTRLLVL.

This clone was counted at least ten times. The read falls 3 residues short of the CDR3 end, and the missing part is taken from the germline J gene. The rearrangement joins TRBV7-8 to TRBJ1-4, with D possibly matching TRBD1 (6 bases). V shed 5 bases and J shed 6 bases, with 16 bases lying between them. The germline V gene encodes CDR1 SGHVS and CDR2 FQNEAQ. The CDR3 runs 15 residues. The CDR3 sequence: CASSTQGRGDEKLFF. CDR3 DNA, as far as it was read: TGTGCCAGCAGCACACAGGGCCGAGGGGATGAAAAA.

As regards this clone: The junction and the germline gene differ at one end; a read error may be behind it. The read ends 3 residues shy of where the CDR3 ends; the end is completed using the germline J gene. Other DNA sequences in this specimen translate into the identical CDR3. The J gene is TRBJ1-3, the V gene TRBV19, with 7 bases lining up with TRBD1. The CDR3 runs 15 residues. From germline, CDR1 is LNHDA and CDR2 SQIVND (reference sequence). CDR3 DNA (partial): TGTGCCAGTACCAGGGGGTTAAGCTCTGGAAACACG. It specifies CASTRGLSSGNT. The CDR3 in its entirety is CASTRGLSSGNTIYF.

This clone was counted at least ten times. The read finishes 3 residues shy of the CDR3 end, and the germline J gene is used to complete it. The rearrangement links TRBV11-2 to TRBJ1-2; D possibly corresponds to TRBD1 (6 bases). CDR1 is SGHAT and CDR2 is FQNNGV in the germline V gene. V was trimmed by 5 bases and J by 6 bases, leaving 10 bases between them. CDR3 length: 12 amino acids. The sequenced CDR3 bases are TGTGCCAGCAGCCACTACAGGGATGGC. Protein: CASSHYRDG. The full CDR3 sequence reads CASSHYRDGYTF.

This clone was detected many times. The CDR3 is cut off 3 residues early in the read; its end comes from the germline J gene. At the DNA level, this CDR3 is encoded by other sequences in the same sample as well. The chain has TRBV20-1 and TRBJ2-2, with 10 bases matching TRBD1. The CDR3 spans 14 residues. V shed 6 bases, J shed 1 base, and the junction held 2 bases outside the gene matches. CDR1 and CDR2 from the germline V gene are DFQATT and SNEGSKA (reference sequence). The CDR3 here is CSARDRGNTGELFF. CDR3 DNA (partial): TGCAGTGCCCGGGACAGGGGGAACACCGGGGAG.

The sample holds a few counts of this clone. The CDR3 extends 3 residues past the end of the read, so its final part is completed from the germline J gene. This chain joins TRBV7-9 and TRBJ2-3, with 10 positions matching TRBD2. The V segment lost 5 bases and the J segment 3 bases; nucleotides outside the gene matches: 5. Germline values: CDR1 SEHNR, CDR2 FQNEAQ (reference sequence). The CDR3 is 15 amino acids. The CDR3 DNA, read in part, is TGTGCCAGCAGCCAAGGACTAGCGGTGACAGATACG. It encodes CASSQGLAVTDT. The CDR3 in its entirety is CASSQGLAVTDTQYF.

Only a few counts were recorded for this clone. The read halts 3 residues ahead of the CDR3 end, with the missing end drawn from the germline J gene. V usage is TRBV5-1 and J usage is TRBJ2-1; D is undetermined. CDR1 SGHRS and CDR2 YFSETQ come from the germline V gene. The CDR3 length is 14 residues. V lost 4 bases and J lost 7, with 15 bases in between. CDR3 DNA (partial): TGCGCCAGCAGCACCAGGTCAGGTAGGAATGAG. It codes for CASSTRSGRNE. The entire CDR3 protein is CASSTRSGRNEQFF.

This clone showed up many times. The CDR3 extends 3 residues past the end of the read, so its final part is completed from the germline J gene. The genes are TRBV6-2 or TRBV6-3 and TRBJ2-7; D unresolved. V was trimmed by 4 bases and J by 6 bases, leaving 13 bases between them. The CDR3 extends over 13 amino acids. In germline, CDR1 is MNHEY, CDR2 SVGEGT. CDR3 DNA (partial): TGTGCCAGCAGTTTCACAAACCTGTCCGAG. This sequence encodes CASSFTNLSE. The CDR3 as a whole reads CASSFTNLSEQYF.

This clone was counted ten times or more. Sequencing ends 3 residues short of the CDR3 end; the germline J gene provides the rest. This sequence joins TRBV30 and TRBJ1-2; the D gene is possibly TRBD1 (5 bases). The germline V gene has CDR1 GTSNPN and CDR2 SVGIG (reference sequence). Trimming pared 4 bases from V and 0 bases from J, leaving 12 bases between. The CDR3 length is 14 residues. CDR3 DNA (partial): TGTGCCTGGAATCCGGGGGGGGCTAACTATGGC. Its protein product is CAWNPGGANYG. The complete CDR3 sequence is CAWNPGGANYGYTF.

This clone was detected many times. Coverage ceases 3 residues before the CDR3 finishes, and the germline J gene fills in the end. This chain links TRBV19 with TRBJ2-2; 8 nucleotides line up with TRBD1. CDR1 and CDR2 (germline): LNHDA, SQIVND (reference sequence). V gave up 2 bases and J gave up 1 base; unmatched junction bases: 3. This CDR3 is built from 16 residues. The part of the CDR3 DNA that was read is TGTGCCAGTAGTATACCTGGACAGGGGAACACCGGGGAG. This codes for CASSIPGQGNTGE. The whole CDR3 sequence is CASSIPGQGNTGELFF.

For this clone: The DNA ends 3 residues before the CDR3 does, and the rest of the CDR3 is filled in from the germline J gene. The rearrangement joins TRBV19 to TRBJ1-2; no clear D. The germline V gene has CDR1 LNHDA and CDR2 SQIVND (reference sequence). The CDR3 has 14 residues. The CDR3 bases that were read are TGTGCCAGTAGTAGACTAGCGGGAGTCTCTGAC. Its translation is CASSRLAGVSD. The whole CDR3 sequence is CASSRLAGVSDYTF.

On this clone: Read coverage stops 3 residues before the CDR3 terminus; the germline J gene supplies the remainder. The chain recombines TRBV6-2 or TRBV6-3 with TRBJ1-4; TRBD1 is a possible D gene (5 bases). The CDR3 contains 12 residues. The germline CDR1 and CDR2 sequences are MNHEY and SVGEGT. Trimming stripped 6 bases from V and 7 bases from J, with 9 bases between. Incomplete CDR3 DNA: TGTGCCAGCAGATCGAGGGGTGAAAAA. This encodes CASRSRGEK. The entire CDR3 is CASRSRGEKLFF.

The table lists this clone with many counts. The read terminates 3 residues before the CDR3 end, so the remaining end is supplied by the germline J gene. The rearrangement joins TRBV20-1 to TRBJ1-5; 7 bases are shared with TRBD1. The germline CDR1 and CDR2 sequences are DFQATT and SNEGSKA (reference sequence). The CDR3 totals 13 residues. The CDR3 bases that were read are TGCAGTGCCATCCGACAGGGAAAGACACCC. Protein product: CSAIRQGKTP. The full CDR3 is CSAIRQGKTPQHF.

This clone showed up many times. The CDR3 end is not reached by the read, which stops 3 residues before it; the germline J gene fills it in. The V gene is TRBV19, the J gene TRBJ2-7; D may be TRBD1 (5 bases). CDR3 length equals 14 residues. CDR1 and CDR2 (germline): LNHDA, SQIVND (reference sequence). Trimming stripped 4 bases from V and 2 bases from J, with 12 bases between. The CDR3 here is CASSTGQGTYEQYF. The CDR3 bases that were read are TGTGCCAGTAGTACCGGGCAGGGTACCTACGAG.

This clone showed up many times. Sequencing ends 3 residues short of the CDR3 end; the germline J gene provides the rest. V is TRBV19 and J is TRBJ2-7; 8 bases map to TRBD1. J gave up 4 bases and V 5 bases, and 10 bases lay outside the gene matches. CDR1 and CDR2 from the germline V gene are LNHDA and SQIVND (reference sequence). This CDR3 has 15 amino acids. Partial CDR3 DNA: TGTGCCAGTAGTGCCGGACAGGGTGGTGGGTACGAG. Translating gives CASSAGQGGGYE. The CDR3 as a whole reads CASSAGQGGGYEQYF. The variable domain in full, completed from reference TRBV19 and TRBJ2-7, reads DGGITQSPKYLFRKEGQNVTLSCEQNLNHDAMYWYRQDPGQGLRLIYYSQIVNDFQKGDIAEGYSVSREKKESFPLTVTSAQKNPTAFYLCASSAGQGGGYEQYFGPGTRLTVT.

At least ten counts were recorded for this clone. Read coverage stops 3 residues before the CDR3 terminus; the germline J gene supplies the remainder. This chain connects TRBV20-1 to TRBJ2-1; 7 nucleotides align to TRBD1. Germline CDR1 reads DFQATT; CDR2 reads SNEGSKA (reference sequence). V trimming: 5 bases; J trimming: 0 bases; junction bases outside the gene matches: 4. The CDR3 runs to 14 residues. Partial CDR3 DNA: TGCAGTGCTTATACAGGGGCCTCCTACAATGAG. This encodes CSAYTGASYNE. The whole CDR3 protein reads CSAYTGASYNEQFF.

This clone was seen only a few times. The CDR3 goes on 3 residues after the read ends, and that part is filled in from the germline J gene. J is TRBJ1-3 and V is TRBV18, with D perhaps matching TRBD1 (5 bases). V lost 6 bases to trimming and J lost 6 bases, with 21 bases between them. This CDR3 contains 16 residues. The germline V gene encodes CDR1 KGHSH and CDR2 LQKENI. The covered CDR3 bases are TGTGCCAGCTCCCCCAGGCCTGGGGCAGTTGAAAACACC. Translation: CASSPRPGAVENT. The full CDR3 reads CASSPRPGAVENTIYF.

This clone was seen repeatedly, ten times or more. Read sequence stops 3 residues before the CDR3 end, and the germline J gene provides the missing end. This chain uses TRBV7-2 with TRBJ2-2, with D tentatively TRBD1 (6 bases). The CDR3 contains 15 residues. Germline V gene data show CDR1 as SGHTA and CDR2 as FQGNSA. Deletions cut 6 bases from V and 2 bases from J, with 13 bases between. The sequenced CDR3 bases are TGTGCCAGCAGTTTTATACAGGGAAACACCGGGGAG. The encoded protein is CASSFIQGNTGE. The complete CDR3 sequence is CASSFIQGNTGELFF. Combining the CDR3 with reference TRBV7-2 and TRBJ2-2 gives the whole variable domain GAGVSQSPSNKVTEKGKDVELRCDPISGHTALYWYRQSLGQGLEFLIYFQGNSAPDKSGLPSDRFSAERTGGSVSTLTIQRTQQEDSAVYLCASSFIQGNTGELFFGEGSRLTVL.